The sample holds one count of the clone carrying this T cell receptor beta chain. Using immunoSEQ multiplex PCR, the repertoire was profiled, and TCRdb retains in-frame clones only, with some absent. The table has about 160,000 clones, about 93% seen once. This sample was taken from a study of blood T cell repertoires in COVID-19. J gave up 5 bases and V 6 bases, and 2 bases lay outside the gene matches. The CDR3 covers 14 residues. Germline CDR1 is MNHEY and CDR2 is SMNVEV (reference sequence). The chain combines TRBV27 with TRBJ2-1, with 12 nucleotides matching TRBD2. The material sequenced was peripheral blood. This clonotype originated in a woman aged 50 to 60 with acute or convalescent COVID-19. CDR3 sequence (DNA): TGTGCCAGCAGGCCTAGCGGGAGGGACAATGAGCAGTTCTTC. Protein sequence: CASRPSGRDNEQFF.